The 13 T cell receptor beta chains below all came from one sample that was sequenced in a study of T cell responses to AZD1222 COVID-19 vaccine. This table comes from immunoSEQ multiplex PCR, and its TCRdb copy is limited to in-frame clones, with some not included. The data show 190,000 or so clones, 70% to 90% seen once. This material consisted of peripheral blood, taken 28 days after the second AZD1222 dose. These receptors were obtained from an adult who received the AZD1222 COVID-19 vaccine.

This clone was seen a few times. This chain links TRBV15 with TRBJ1-3; 7 bases are a match to TRBD1. The CDR3 is made up of 14 amino acids. Per germline, CDR1 LNHNV and CDR2 YYDKDF (reference sequence). The V segment lost 7 bases and the J segment 0 bases; nucleotides outside the gene matches: 3. The CDR3 DNA sequence: TGTGCCACCACCGGGACAGCCTCTGGAAACACCATATATTTT. Translated, it gives CATTGTASGNTIYF.

This clone was observed a few times. This chain joins TRBV18 and TRBJ1-1, with D unclear. The CDR3 runs to 15 residues. Germline V CDR1 and CDR2: KGHSH, LQKENI. V lost 5 bases and J 6 bases, leaving 19 bases between the germline ends. The CDR3 loop reads CASSAVGTKGAEAFF. CDR3 nucleotide sequence: TGTGCCAGCTCAGCAGTGGGCACTAAGGGCGCTGAAGCTTTCTTT. Supplemented by reference TRBV18 and TRBJ1-1, the full variable domain reads NAGVMQNPRHLVRRRGQEARLRCSPMKGHSHVYWYRQLPEEGLKFMVYLQKENIIDESGMPKERFSAEFPKEGPSILRIQQVVRGDSAAYFCASSAVGTKGAEAFFGQGTRLTVV.

The chain joins TRBV27 to TRBJ2-1; D gene ambiguous. CDR1 and CDR2 from the germline V gene are MNHEY and SMNVEV (reference sequence). Between the trimmed V and J ends, which lost 6 bases and 8 bases, there was a span of 14 bases. This CDR3 is 13 amino acids long. The CDR3 loop reads CASSSSIFDEQFF. CDR3 nucleotides: TGTGCCAGCAGCTCCAGCATCTTCGATGAGCAGTTCTTC.

The V and J genes are TRBV7-7 and TRBJ2-3, with 12 bases lining up with TRBD2. Looked up from germline, CDR1 is SSHAT and CDR2 is FNYEAQ (reference sequence). This CDR3 has 14 amino acids. The CDR3 sequence is CASSLAGGVDTQYF. DNA of the CDR3: TGTGCTAGTTCTCTAGCGGGAGGGGTAGATACGCAGTATTTT.

The chain links TRBV4-2 to TRBJ2-7, with D perhaps matching TRBD1 or TRBD2 (6 bases each). The CDR3 runs to 15 residues. Between the trimmed V and J ends, which lost 0 bases and 2 bases, there was a span of 11 bases. Germline assignment: CDR1 LGHNA and CDR2 YNFKEQ. CDR3 nucleotide sequence: TGTGCCAGCAGCCAAGAGACGGGGGCCACCTACGAGCAGTACTTC. Translation gives CASSQETGATYEQYF.

This clone was counted once. V and J are TRBV6-5 and TRBJ1-5; no reliable D call. Germline V CDR1 and CDR2: MNHEY, SVGAGI. The CDR3 consists of 12 residues. V was cut by 7 bases and J by 6 bases, with 10 bases left in between. The CDR3 spells CASTEPPQPQHF. The CDR3 DNA follows: TGTGCCAGCACGGAACCCCCTCAGCCCCAGCATTTT.

A word on this clone: The sample holds other DNA sequences that translate to the same CDR3. V and J are TRBV28 and TRBJ2-7; the D gene is possibly TRBD1 (5 bases). Per the germline V gene, CDR1 is MDHEN and CDR2 is SYDVKM. The ends were cut back, 2 bases at V and 3 bases at J, with 5 bases in the middle. The CDR3 length is 12 residues. CDR3 in amino acids: CASSLQGYEQYF. DNA for the CDR3: TGTGCCAGCAGTTTACAGGGCTACGAGCAGTACTTC.

The chain carries TRBV18 and TRBJ1-2, with 12 nucleotides matching TRBD1. This CDR3 is 16 amino acids long. CDR1 is KGHSH and CDR2 is LQKENI in the germline V gene. V trimming: 2 bases; J trimming: 8 bases; junction bases outside the gene matches: 9. The CDR3 sequence: CASSPKPGQGAKGYTF. CDR3 nucleotides: TGTGCCAGCTCACCAAAACCGGGACAGGGGGCAAAGGGCTACACCTTC.

The rearrangement links TRBV7-2 to TRBJ1-2; TRBD1 agrees at 7 bases. The CDR3 spans 15 residues. Germline V gives CDR1 SGHTA, CDR2 FQGNSA. V shed 1 base, J shed 6 bases, and the junction held 8 bases outside the gene matches. The CDR3: CASSLVDRRGDGYTF. The CDR3 bases are TGTGCCAGCAGCTTAGTGGACAGGCGTGGGGATGGCTACACCTTC.

This chain uses TRBV28 with TRBJ1-6; no definite D call. The CDR3 totals 13 residues. V was pared by 6 bases and J by 5 bases, with 8 bases between. Looked up from germline, CDR1 is MDHEN and CDR2 is SYDVKM. The CDR3 region has the DNA TGTGCCAGCAGCCGTACCAATAATTCACCCCTCCACTTT. It translates to CASSRTNNSPLHF.

The sample holds one count of this clone. The chain couples TRBV9 to TRBJ1-3; D unclear. The CDR3 runs 14 residues. V shed 0 bases and J shed 0 bases, with 4 bases lying between them. Germline V gene lookup returns CDR1 SGDLS and CDR2 YYNGEE. The CDR3 loop is CASSVDLSGNTIYF. In DNA form, the CDR3 reads TGTGCCAGCAGCGTAGACCTCTCTGGAAACACCATATATTTT.

The J gene is TRBJ1-5, the V gene TRBV19; D may be TRBD1 (5 bases). The V end lost 7 bases, the J end lost 0 bases, and 7 bases lay between the germline ends. CDR3 size: 13 residues. The germline gives CDR1 LNHDA, CDR2 SQIVND (reference sequence). CDR3 DNA: TGTGCCAGTACCCAGGGTAGCAATCAGCCCCAGCATTTT. Amino acids: CASTQGSNQPQHF.

The J gene is TRBJ1-1, the V gene TRBV27; D is perhaps TRBD1 (5 bases). The CDR3 covers 12 residues. V gave up 5 bases and J gave up 4 bases, with 8 bases separating them. Germline V gene data show CDR1 as MNHEY and CDR2 as SMNVEV (reference sequence). DNA of the CDR3: TGTGCCAGCAGTCCCCAGGGCACTGAAGCTTTCTTT. Translated, it gives CASSPQGTEAFF.